This passage covers 3 T cell receptor beta chains from one sample sequenced in a study of blood T cell repertoires in COVID-19. The data were produced by immunoSEQ multiplex PCR, yet TCRdb's version contains in-frame clones alone and is incomplete. There are roughly 92,000 clones in the sample; roughly 86% occur only once, and 10% lies in the top ten. The sequencing sample was made of peripheral blood. The receptors derive from a man over 45 with acute or convalescent COVID-19.

The rearrangement links TRBV11-2 to TRBJ1-5, with a weak D call TRBD1 (5 bases). Germline V lookup: CDR1 SGHAT, CDR2 FQNNGV. V lost 6 bases to trimming and J lost 1 base, with 10 bases between them. There are 14 residues in the CDR3. CDR3 nucleotides: TGTGCCAGCAGGGGCCGGGGGAGCAATCAGCCCCAGCATTTT. Translated, it gives CASRGRGSNQPQHF.

This clone was recorded only once. The chain carries TRBV9 and TRBJ1-1; TRBD1 matches 7 bases. This CDR3 is built from 15 residues. Looked up from germline, CDR1 is SGDLS and CDR2 is YYNGEE. Unmatched junction bases numbered 10, after V lost 3 bases and J lost 5 bases. Written as DNA, the CDR3 is TGTGCCAGCAGCGACCAGGGGGATGCGAGGACTGAAGCTTTCTTT. Translated: CASSDQGDARTEAFF.

The sample holds one count of this clone. This chain links TRBV9 with TRBJ2-1; 8 bases match TRBD2. The germline CDR1 and CDR2 sequences are SGDLS and YYNGEE. V lost 5 bases and J lost 9; bases outside the gene matches: 4. This CDR3 region has 12 residues. The CDR3 DNA sequence: TGTGCCAGCAGTCGGAGCGGGAGTGAGCAGTTCTTC. Protein sequence: CASSRSGSEQFF.